This record concerns one T cell receptor (beta chain) sequence. Clones were sequenced by immunoSEQ multiplex PCR, and TCRdb holds only the in-frame ones, with some missing. The data hold over 70,000 clones, with around 93% observed a single time. These data are taken from a study of blood T cell repertoires in COVID-19. The TCR comes from a human donor with active COVID-19. The donor label of this sample is uncertain. Sequencing was done on a sample of peripheral blood.

Here the CDR3 reads CASSADYNEQFF. Here the CDR3 DNA reads TGTGCCAGCTCCGCAGATTACAATGAGCAGTTCTTC. This chain uses TRBV9 with TRBJ2-1; D call uncertain. Germline lookup yields CDR1 SGDLS and CDR2 YYNGEE. Deletions cut 7 bases from V and 4 bases from J, with 9 bases between. CDR3 size: 12 residues.